This T cell receptor (beta chain) was recovered during a study of spatial heterogeneity in lung cancer. Study in general: The average appearance count of each unique TCR and UMI combination in raw reads was more than eight.

Using its own MiXCR run on the 5' RACE reads, TCRdb lists one record per CDR3 protein. The repertoire consists of 24,000 or so distinct CDR3 sequences, with roughly 7% occurring once and the leading ten covering 13% to 15%. Noted time point: sample taken at primary tumor resection. The donors comprised around 76 untreated early-stage non-small cell lung cancer patients. Whole RNA, isolated from tumor, nontumor lung or frozen PBMC, was sequenced without prior sorting. By its share, this clonotype is medium-sized. Germline V CDR1 and CDR2: MDHEN, SYDVKM. V was clipped by 5 bases and J by 9 bases, with 13 bases between them. The CDR3 totals 12 residues.

The specimen was PBMCs, collected at surgery. The receptor was derived from a male donor with early-stage non-small cell lung cancer. J is TRBJ1-1 and V is TRBV28, with D uncertain. CDR3 sequence: CASSPRTEKAFF. The CDR3 DNA is TGTGCCAGCAGTCCACGGACGGAAAAAGCTTTCTTT.